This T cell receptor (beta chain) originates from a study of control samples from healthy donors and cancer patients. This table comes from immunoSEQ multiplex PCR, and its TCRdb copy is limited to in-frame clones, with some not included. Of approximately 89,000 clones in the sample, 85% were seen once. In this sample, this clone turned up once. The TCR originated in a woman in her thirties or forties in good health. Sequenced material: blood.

The CDR3: CASRGGVGETQYF. In DNA form, the CDR3 reads TGTGCCAGCCGGGGGGGCGTCGGGGAGACCCAGTACTTC. The V and J genes are TRBV11-3 and TRBJ2-5; 8 bases align to TRBD2. The germline V gene encodes CDR1 SGHNT and CDR2 YENEEA. V gave up 8 bases and J gave up 5 bases; unmatched junction bases: 7. This CDR3 spans 13 amino acids.